The 23 T cell receptor beta chains given below trace back to one sample, sequenced in a study of human T cells and chemical hapten exposure. Total RNA was isolated from unfractionated whole blood. The library gave individual cDNA molecules unique molecular identifiers. TCRdb analysed the reads with MiXCR anew, one entry per CDR3 protein. The data contain approximately 500 distinct CDR3 sequences, 96% of them singletons. The sequencing input was whole blood. These receptors were taken from a human donor who had alopecia or was a healthy volunteer (not recorded which). Some clones in this sample may be carry-over from other donors' samples. This table probably holds off-target reads from a library built for another chain.

J is TRBJ2-1 and V is TRBV12-3 or TRBV12-4; TRBD2 is a possible D gene (5 bases). V lost 2 bases, J lost 2 bases, and 10 bases lay in between. This CDR3 is 15 amino acids long. CDR3 nucleotide sequence: TGTGCCAGCAGTTTAAGCGGAGGAACCTACAATGAGCAGTTCTTC. This gives the protein CASSLSGGTYNEQFF.

The genes are TRBV6-5 and TRBJ2-2, with 12 bases matching TRBD2. Germline V gene data show CDR1 as MNHEY and CDR2 as SVGAGI. Trimming took 4 bases from V and 8 from J; bases not matched to a gene: 2. This CDR3 comprises 14 residues. This chain's CDR3 is CASSSSGRAGELFF. In DNA form, the CDR3 reads TGTGCCAGCAGTTCTAGCGGGAGGGCTGGGGAGCTGTTTTTT.

This chain links TRBV15 with TRBJ2-7, with TRBD1 as a possible D gene (6 bases). This CDR3 is 14 amino acids long. The ends were cut back, 2 bases at V and 6 bases at J, with 14 bases in the middle. The germline V gene has CDR1 LNHNV and CDR2 YYDKDF (reference sequence). The CDR3 bases are TGTGCCACCAGCAGACGCACCACAGGGAGCGAGCAGTACTTC. Translation gives CATSRRTTGSEQYF. Together with reference TRBV15 and TRBJ2-7, the CDR3 gives the full variable domain: DAMVIQNPRYQVTQFGKPVTLSCSQTLNHNVMYWYQQKSSQAPKLLFHYYDKDFNNEADTPDNFQSRRPNTSFCFLDIRSPGLGDTAMYLCATSRRTTGSEQYFGPGTRLTVT.

The rearrangement links TRBV29-1 to TRBJ1-2; 11 nucleotides match TRBD1. V trimming: 6 bases; J trimming: 4 bases; junction bases outside the gene matches: 1. Germline lookup yields CDR1 SQVTM and CDR2 ANQGSEA. CDR3 length: 12 amino acids. CDR3 loop: CSVGQGAYGYTF. The CDR3 coding sequence is TGCAGCGTCGGACAGGGGGCCTATGGCTACACCTTC. The full variable domain, rest sourced from reference TRBV29-1 and TRBJ1-2, is SAVISQKPSRDICQRGTSLTIQCQVDSQVTMMFWYRQQPGQSLTLIATANQGSEATYESGFVIDKFPISRPNLTFSTLTVSNMSPEDSSIYLCSVGQGAYGYTFGSGTRLTVV.

This clonotype appeared a few times. The V gene is TRBV7-8, the J gene TRBJ2-1; 13 bases match TRBD2. Germline CDR1 and CDR2: SGHVS and FQNEAQ. The ends lost 0 bases at V and 8 bases at J; junction bases unmatched: 13. This CDR3 contains 19 residues. CDR3 residues: CASSLALGLAGVEKDEQFF. The CDR3 DNA sequence: TGTGCCAGCAGCTTAGCTCTAGGACTAGCGGGAGTCGAGAAGGATGAGCAGTTCTTC.

The chain uses TRBV4-1 and TRBJ2-1; the match to TRBD2 covers 10 bases. The CDR3 runs 14 residues. The germline gives CDR1 MGHRA, CDR2 YSYEKL. J was trimmed by 10 bases and V by 5 bases; bases with no gene match: 8. In DNA form, the CDR3 reads TGCGCCAGCAGCAGGCTAGCGGGAGTGGAGGAGCAGTTCTTC. It translates to CASSRLAGVEEQFF.

The rearrangement joins TRBV12-3 or TRBV12-4 to TRBJ2-1, with a tentative D call TRBD2 (5 bases). The V gene lost 1 base and the J gene lost 0 bases, with 7 bases spanning the gap. This CDR3 is built from 15 residues. CDR3 nucleotides: TGTGCCAGCAGTTTAGGAGGGAGCTCCTACAATGAGCAGTTCTTC. It codes for CASSLGGSSYNEQFF.

The CDR3 here is CASNWDYGYTF. The CDR3 region has the DNA TGTGCCAGCAATTGGGACTATGGCTACACCTTC. This rearrangement joins TRBV28 to TRBJ1-2; no clear D gene. Germline V gene data show CDR1 as MDHEN and CDR2 as SYDVKM. With 7 bases removed from V and 3 bases from J, the gap between germline ends came to 6 bases. The CDR3 runs 11 residues.

The chain employs TRBV6-5 and TRBJ1-4; 9 bases fit TRBD1. Per the germline V gene, CDR1 is MNHEY and CDR2 is SVGAGI. The CDR3 runs 13 residues. The trim removed 8 bases at V and 5 bases at J, leaving 3 bases unmatched. The CDR3 reads CASWDRENEKLFF. The CDR3, as DNA: TGTGCCAGCTGGGACAGGGAAAATGAAAAACTGTTTTTT.

J is TRBJ1-5 and V is TRBV12-3 or TRBV12-4; D might be TRBD1 (5 bases). The ends were cut back, 3 bases at V and 1 base at J, with 10 bases in the middle. CDR3 size: 15 residues. CDR3 loop: CASSLGDSSNQPQHF. The CDR3 DNA reads TGTGCCAGCAGTTTGGGGGATTCAAGCAATCAGCCCCAGCATTTT.

The chain carries TRBV28 and TRBJ1-1, with D perhaps TRBD1 (5 bases). From germline, CDR1 is MDHEN and CDR2 SYDVKM. Trimming left V 6 bases short and J 3 bases short, with 5 bases between. The CDR3 totals 11 residues. CDR3 loop: CASRGDTEAFF. DNA of the CDR3: TGTGCCAGCAGGGGGGACACTGAAGCTTTCTTT.

The chain combines TRBV3-1 with TRBJ2-3; D is undetermined. The CDR3 runs 14 residues. The V gene lost 4 bases and the J gene lost 0 bases, with 8 bases spanning the gap. Per germline, CDR1 LGHDT and CDR2 YNNKEL (reference sequence). This CDR3 reads CASSPRVSTDTQYF. In DNA, the CDR3 is TGTGCCAGCAGCCCAAGGGTTAGCACAGATACGCAGTATTTT.

The V gene is TRBV10-3, the J gene TRBJ2-3; 7 positions agree with TRBD1. Germline V gives CDR1 ENHRY, CDR2 SYGVKD. V lost 5 bases, J lost 2 bases, and 4 bases stayed unmatched. The CDR3 covers 14 residues. The CDR3 region is CAISWTGHTDTQYF. The CDR3 DNA follows: TGTGCCATCAGTTGGACAGGACACACAGATACGCAGTATTTT.

The sample holds a few counts of this clonotype. This sequence joins TRBV20-1 and TRBJ2-1, with a possible D match to TRBD2 (5 bases). CDR1 DFQATT and CDR2 SNEGSKA come from the germline V gene (reference sequence). The V end was cut by 6 bases, the J end by 0 bases, with 12 bases between. The CDR3 totals 14 residues. The CDR3 sequence: CSARGQLSYNEQFF. The CDR3 nucleotides are TGCAGTGCCCGAGGGCAACTCTCCTACAATGAGCAGTTCTTC.

CDR3 in amino acids: CASSFTPGHEQYF. CDR3 DNA sequence: TGTGCCAGCAGTTTCACCCCGGGCCACGAGCAGTACTTC. The rearrangement joins TRBV12-3 or TRBV12-4 to TRBJ2-7, with D unclear. The CDR3 extends over 13 amino acids. V was trimmed by 3 bases and J by 5 bases, leaving 11 bases between them.

CDR3 sequence reads: CASSRVRGNYGYTF. In DNA form, the CDR3 reads TGTGCCAGCAGTAGGGTCAGGGGGAACTATGGCTACACCTTC. This chain links TRBV28 with TRBJ1-2, with 7 bases fitting TRBD1. CDR3 length equals 14 residues. Losses at the gene ends were 5 bases for V and 2 bases for J; bases not matched to a gene: 5. Germline CDR1 is MDHEN and CDR2 is SYDVKM.

The chain couples TRBV20-1 to TRBJ2-1, with 9 bases identical to TRBD2. CDR3 length equals 15 residues. The germline V gene has CDR1 DFQATT and CDR2 SNEGSKA (reference sequence). J gave up 7 bases and V 0 bases, and 7 bases lay outside the gene matches. The CDR3 region has the DNA TGCAGTGCTAGAGATCCCCTAGCGGGAAAGAATGAGCAGTTCTTC. It specifies CSARDPLAGKNEQFF.

The CDR3 sequence: CASSVTSGPDTQYF. CDR3 nucleotide sequence: TGTGCCAGCAGTGTGACTAGCGGGCCAGATACGCAGTATTTT. This chain connects TRBV12-3 or TRBV12-4 to TRBJ2-3, with 10 bases aligning to TRBD2. The CDR3 runs to 14 residues. V shed 5 bases and J 4 bases; nucleotides not matched to a gene: 3.

This chain uses TRBV7-7 with TRBJ2-1; perhaps TRBD1 as D (5 bases). The CDR3 runs 16 residues. Germline V gene sequence: CDR1 SSHAT, CDR2 FNYEAQ (reference sequence). V was trimmed by 2 bases and J by 0 bases, leaving 11 bases between them. The CDR3 reads CASSLTQARSYNEQFF. In DNA form, the CDR3 reads TGTGCCAGCAGCTTAACACAGGCCCGCTCCTACAATGAGCAGTTCTTC.

This chain joins TRBV12-3 or TRBV12-4 and TRBJ2-2; D unclear. This CDR3 comprises 15 residues. Trimming cost V 0 bases and J 6 bases, with 11 bases left between them. The CDR3 loop is CASSLAVDAAGELFF. The CDR3 coding sequence is TGTGCCAGCAGTTTAGCAGTGGACGCGGCCGGGGAGCTGTTTTTT.

The rearrangement joins TRBV3-1 to TRBJ2-1; D ambiguous. The CDR3 runs to 11 residues. The V and J ends lost 4 bases and 10 bases respectively, with 8 bases between them. Germline-derived CDR1 and CDR2 are LGHDT and YNNKEL (reference sequence). The CDR3 is CASSRVGEQFF. CDR3 DNA sequence: TGTGCCAGCAGCCGGGTAGGAGAGCAGTTCTTC.

The chain recombines TRBV28 with TRBJ1-2; TRBD1 aligns across 9 bases. Germline V gene data show CDR1 as MDHEN and CDR2 as SYDVKM. The CDR3 has 14 residues. Trimming removed 4 bases from V and 5 bases from J; junction bases left unmatched: 5. CDR3 amino acids: CASSSNRGLYGYTF. For the CDR3, the DNA is TGTGCCAGCAGTTCCAACAGGGGGCTTTATGGCTACACCTTC.

In this sample, this clonotype turned up once. The rearrangement joins TRBV3-1 to TRBJ2-6; D unclear. The CDR3 covers 16 residues. Per the germline V gene, CDR1 is LGHDT and CDR2 is YNNKEL (reference sequence). The germline V and J ends were trimmed by 4 bases and 1 base, with 11 bases remaining between them. In DNA, the CDR3 is TGTGCCAGCAGCCTCAGGTCCACTTCTGGGGCCAACGTCCTGACTTTC. This gives the protein CASSLRSTSGANVLTF.